Given below is one TCR beta chain in context. The antigen it recognizes is unknown. No much larger clone exists at a distance of one base, and base qualities are not known. The data belong to a study of CD8 T cells in Susac syndrome (dated by TCRdb to the late 2010s). In the study overall: Repertoire sequencing was used to test whether CD8+ T cell activation and differentiation in Susac syndrome was antigen driven. The paper as a whole reports these results and caveats: The study acknowledged that relatively few individuals were included in the TCR sequencing and HLA analysis.

Spanning cysteine to phenylalanine, the CDR3 consists of 12 amino acids. Of all the DNA, just the CDR3 is kept, 36 bases in frame from base 1. V lost 6 bases and J lost 11 bases, and the count of bases not matched to a germline gene is 9. CDR1 and CDR2 (DFQATT, SNEGSKA) derive from the germline V gene (reference sequence). Peripheral blood CD8+ and CD4+ T cells from healthy donors, Susac syndrome patients and multiple sclerosis patients were profiled using high-throughput TCR beta sequencing. The multiple sclerosis controls were treatment-naive patients whose relapsing-remitting disease, either stable or active, fulfilled the revised McDonald criteria. Bulk CD8+ and CD4+ T cells were purified by magnetic negative isolation, whereas CD8+ TEMRA cells were enriched by FACS. Blood was drawn into EDTA tubes, processed within 24 hours, and PBMCs were isolated by density gradient centrifugation. PBMCs intended for TCR sequencing were cryopreserved in liquid nitrogen and thawed later in a water bath at 37 degrees C. The sorted or isolated CD4+, CD8+ and CD8+ TEMRA cells had a purity of 90% or higher.

RNA was extracted using the RNeasy kit, and about 0.45 to 1 microgram was reverse transcribed with random hexamers. The immunoSEQ multiplex PCR assay, covering 54 Vbeta and 13 Jbeta segments, was used to amplify TCR beta CDR3 regions. Bias from PCR amplification was corrected by using a synthetic template baseline for primer optimization and for computational correction. As for the original processing: Reads were annotated to V, D and J genes according to IMGT and were analyzed with immunoSEQ Analyzer, with only productive sequences retained. To calculate clonality, Shannon entropy was normalized by log2 of the number of productive unique sequences and then subtracted from one. For each patient and control, public and private clones were evaluated among the 100 most prevalent clones. A clone was defined as Susac-specific if it was absent from the healthy and MS cohorts, from over 1,000 published viral clones and from other ImmuneACCESS disease sequences. TCRdb reprocessing: public reads trimmed at Q25 with fastp, clones called with MiXCR, in-frame beta chains kept. Duplicate CDR3 protein sequences are folded into a single record with the most common DNA and genes. Clone size and V and J calls follow TCRdb, not the original study. In this sample the table shows 200,000 or so distinct CDR3 sequences, 90% to 95% of which occur a single time. Together, the top ten hold about 0.09% of the sample.

Rearrangement joined TRBV20-1 to TRBJ2-3; 9 of the junction bases match TRBD1. The origin of this receptor is a human donor with multiple sclerosis. The source material was CD4+ T cells from PBMCs. The sequence in DNA is TGCAGTGCCCCAGGGACAGGGTCGGGGCAGTATTTT. Protein translation: CSAPGTGSGQYF.